The 21 T cell receptor beta chains listed next were all sequenced from one sample in a study of T cells in localized non-small cell lung cancer. Sequencing was performed with immunoSEQ multiplex PCR; in TCRdb, only in-frame clones are kept and a portion is missing. The sample has roughly 30,000 clones; approximately 90% are singletons. Material: peripheral blood, obtained before any cancer treatment. These receptors were taken from a female donor at least 60 years old with stage I lung adenocarcinoma.

This chain joins TRBV5-1 and TRBJ1-2, with a tentative D call TRBD1 (6 bases). Trimming removed 0 bases at V and 1 base at J, with 16 bases between. The CDR3 extends over 17 amino acids. Germline V gives CDR1 SGHRS, CDR2 YFSETQ. The CDR3 region has the DNA TGCGCCAGCAGCTTGGGTAGGGGGGACGGAGTTAACTATGGCTACACCTTC. Encoded protein: CASSLGRGDGVNYGYTF.

This chain connects TRBV5-1 to TRBJ1-2; D unclear. Per the germline V gene, CDR1 is SGHRS and CDR2 is YFSETQ. This CDR3 has 15 amino acids. Trimming pared 5 bases from V and 6 bases from J, leaving 20 bases between. The CDR3 nucleotides read TGCGCCAGCAGGCCCACCGGATCCGAGGCGGATGGCTACACCTTC. Its translation is CASRPTGSEADGYTF.

V gene TRBV7-2 combines with J gene TRBJ2-1; the D is unclear. V was trimmed by 4 bases and J by 7 bases, leaving 23 bases between them. The CDR3 is 17 amino acids. CDR1 is SGHTA, CDR2 FQGNSA, per germline. The CDR3 spells CASSSLGRWSSSNEQFF. CDR3 sequence (DNA): TGTGCCAGCAGCTCACTCGGAAGGTGGTCCTCTTCGAATGAGCAGTTCTTC.

The chain joins TRBV5-4 to TRBJ2-7; D call uncertain. CDR3 length: 15 amino acids. V shed 3 bases and J shed 5 bases, with 18 bases lying between them. Germline CDR1 and CDR2: SGHNT and YYREEE (reference sequence). CDR3 sequence (DNA): TGTGCCAGCAGCTCGCGCCAGAGAAGTTTCCACGAGCAGTACTTC. Translation: CASSSRQRSFHEQYF.

This chain joins TRBV2 and TRBJ1-5; D not resolved. The CDR3 sequence is 14 residues long. The germline CDR1 and CDR2 sequences are SNHLY and FYNNEI. V lost 9 bases, J lost 2 bases, and 14 bases lay in between. As DNA, the CDR3 is TGTGCCAGTCGATCCCCACGGGGCAATCAGCCCCAGCATTTT. Translation gives CASRSPRGNQPQHF.

The V and J genes are TRBV19 and TRBJ1-5, with D hard to call. The CDR3 length is 15 residues. V gave up 4 bases and J gave up 3 bases, with 13 bases separating them. Per the germline V gene, CDR1 is LNHDA and CDR2 is SQIVND (reference sequence). CDR3 amino acids: CASSNDPSFNQPQHF. CDR3 DNA: TGTGCCAGTAGTAATGACCCCTCCTTCAATCAGCCCCAGCATTTT.

The chain recombines TRBV28 with TRBJ2-7; D is ambiguous. Trimming cost V 3 bases and J 2 bases, with 8 bases left between them. Germline assignment: CDR1 MDHEN and CDR2 SYDVKM. The CDR3 totals 13 residues. CDR3: CASSLGSPYEQYF. The CDR3 DNA follows: TGTGCCAGCAGTTTGGGCAGTCCCTACGAGCAGTACTTC.

The chain employs TRBV5-1 and TRBJ2-1; a possible D gene is TRBD2 (5 bases). The V gene's germline CDR1 is SGHRS and CDR2 YFSETQ. The CDR3 runs to 13 residues. Deletions cut 4 bases from V and 10 bases from J, with 15 bases between. This chain's CDR3 is CASSDNPGKEQFF. In DNA form, the CDR3 reads TGCGCCAGCAGCGACAACCCGGGGAAGGAGCAGTTCTTC. The complete variable domain, with remaining parts taken from reference TRBV5-1 and TRBJ2-1, reads KAGVTQTPRYLIKTRGQQVTLSCSPISGHRSVSWYQQTPGQGLQFLFEYFSETQRNKGNFPGRFSGRQFSNSRSEMNVSTLELGDSALYLCASSDNPGKEQFFGPGTRLTVL.

The genes are TRBV30 and TRBJ1-5; D unresolved. V was cut by 2 bases and J by 6 bases, with 8 bases left in between. This CDR3 has 12 amino acids. CDR1 is GTSNPN and CDR2 is SVGIG in the germline V gene (reference sequence). The DNA for the CDR3 is TGTGCCTGGAGTTTGGGTTTTCAGCCCCAGCATTTT. Translation gives CAWSLGFQPQHF. Full variable domain (rest looked up from reference TRBV30 and TRBJ1-5): SQTIHQWPATLVQPVGSPLSLECTVEGTSNPNLYWYRQAAGRGLQLLFYSVGIGQISSEVPQNLSASRPQDRQFILSSKKLLLSDSGFYLCAWSLGFQPQHFGDGTRLSIL.

The chain joins TRBV6-5 to TRBJ1-3, with D hard to call. Germline CDR1 reads MNHEY; CDR2 reads SVGAGI. Between the trimmed V and J ends, which lost 6 bases and 3 bases, there was a span of 12 bases. The CDR3 contains 14 residues. The CDR3 loop is CASSSGRLGNTIYF. The CDR3 DNA sequence: TGTGCCAGCAGCTCAGGACGACTTGGAAACACCATATATTTT.

This chain uses TRBV7-8 with TRBJ1-1, with TRBD1 as a possible D gene (5 bases). V dropped 4 bases and J dropped 1 base, with 7 bases sitting between them. Germline V gene sequence: CDR1 SGHVS, CDR2 FQNEAQ. The length of the CDR3 is 13 residues. The CDR3 region is CASSSQANTEAFF. DNA of the CDR3: TGTGCCAGCAGCTCACAGGCGAACACTGAAGCTTTCTTT.

The gene calls are TRBV21-1 and TRBJ1-2. TRBV21-1 is marked as a pseudogene. The CDR3 consists of 17 residues. The CDR3 DNA sequence: TGTGCCAGCAGCCCGCGGAACGGCAGCGTATGGAACTATGGCTACACCTTC. Its protein is CASSPRNGSVWNYGYTF.

The chain combines TRBV7-9 with TRBJ2-2, with D tentatively TRBD2 (6 bases). Per germline, CDR1 SEHNR and CDR2 FQNEAQ (reference sequence). The CDR3 is made up of 15 amino acids. V was shortened by 3 bases and J by 0 bases, with 8 bases between the two germline ends. CDR3 in amino acids: CASSFGGSNTGELFF. CDR3 bases: TGTGCCAGCAGCTTCGGAGGGTCGAACACCGGGGAGCTGTTTTTT.

About this clone itself: The sample has other DNA sequences that encode this CDR3 too. This chain links TRBV5-1 with TRBJ1-2; tentatively, D is TRBD1 (6 bases). V lost 4 bases, J lost 6 bases, and 16 bases lay in between. The CDR3 is 14 amino acids. Germline loops: CDR1 SGHRS, CDR2 YFSETQ. The CDR3 here is CASSRGQPFNGYTF. CDR3 bases: TGCGCCAGCAGCCGGGGGCAGCCTTTTAATGGCTACACCTTC. The whole variable domain, filled in from reference TRBV5-1 and TRBJ1-2, reads KAGVTQTPRYLIKTRGQQVTLSCSPISGHRSVSWYQQTPGQGLQFLFEYFSETQRNKGNFPGRFSGRQFSNSRSEMNVSTLELGDSALYLCASSRGQPFNGYTFGSGTRLTVV.

The chain uses TRBV15 and TRBJ1-4; no firm D call. Germline lookup yields CDR1 LNHNV and CDR2 YYDKDF (reference sequence). There are 14 residues in the CDR3. The germline V and J ends were trimmed by 2 bases and 7 bases, with 11 bases remaining between them. The CDR3 DNA follows: TGTGCCACCAGCAGAAACTTATACGGTGAAAAACTGTTTTTT. Translation: CATSRNLYGEKLFF.

The rearrangement joins TRBV28 to TRBJ1-5; D is perhaps TRBD1 (6 bases). The CDR3 covers 14 residues. The ends were cut back, 6 bases at V and 5 bases at J, with 14 bases in the middle. Germline V gives CDR1 MDHEN, CDR2 SYDVKM. The CDR3 sequence: CASSHEQGHQPQHF. Here the CDR3 DNA reads TGTGCCAGCAGCCATGAACAGGGTCATCAGCCCCAGCATTTT.

The chain recombines TRBV7-8 with TRBJ2-1, with no clear D. The V gene lost 4 bases and the J gene lost 6 bases, with 19 bases spanning the gap. CDR1 is SGHVS and CDR2 is FQNEAQ in the germline V gene. This CDR3 comprises 16 residues. DNA of the CDR3: TGTGCCAGCAGCTCATACCGGGTTCCCGTAGGCAATGAGCAGTTCTTC. As protein: CASSSYRVPVGNEQFF.

V and J are TRBV7-9 and TRBJ1-2; no firm D call. CDR1 and CDR2 (germline): SEHNR, FQNEAQ (reference sequence). This CDR3 contains 15 residues. Trimming removed 1 base from V and 4 bases from J, with 13 bases in between. The CDR3 DNA follows: TGTGCCAGCAGCTTAGAGGCGGGCTTGAGCTATGGCTACACCTTC. Translated, it gives CASSLEAGLSYGYTF.

This chain joins TRBV18 and TRBJ2-7; maybe TRBD1 (6 bases). In germline, CDR1 is KGHSH, CDR2 LQKENI. V was trimmed by 2 bases and J by 4 bases, leaving 12 bases between them. The CDR3 runs to 14 residues. CDR3 DNA: TGTGCCAGCTCACCATACAGGGACCAATACGAGCAGTACTTC. Protein product: CASSPYRDQYEQYF.

The V and J genes are TRBV7-6 and TRBJ2-3; 9 nucleotides agree with TRBD2. Germline trimming cut 5 bases from V and 1 base from J; bases unmatched to any gene: 4. Looked up from germline, CDR1 is SGHVS and CDR2 is FNYEAQ. This CDR3 comprises 15 residues. This CDR3 reads CASSGWTSGTDTQYF. For the CDR3, the DNA is TGTGCCAGCAGCGGGTGGACTAGCGGCACAGATACGCAGTATTTT.

V and J are TRBV7-2 and TRBJ1-1; no definite D call. From germline, CDR1 is SGHTA and CDR2 FQGNSA. CDR3 length: 15 residues. Trimming stripped 3 bases from V and 5 bases from J, with 16 bases between. The CDR3 nucleotides are TGTGCCAGCAGCTTTGCAGGTCCATGGGATACTGAAGCTTTCTTT. This gives the protein CASSFAGPWDTEAFF.